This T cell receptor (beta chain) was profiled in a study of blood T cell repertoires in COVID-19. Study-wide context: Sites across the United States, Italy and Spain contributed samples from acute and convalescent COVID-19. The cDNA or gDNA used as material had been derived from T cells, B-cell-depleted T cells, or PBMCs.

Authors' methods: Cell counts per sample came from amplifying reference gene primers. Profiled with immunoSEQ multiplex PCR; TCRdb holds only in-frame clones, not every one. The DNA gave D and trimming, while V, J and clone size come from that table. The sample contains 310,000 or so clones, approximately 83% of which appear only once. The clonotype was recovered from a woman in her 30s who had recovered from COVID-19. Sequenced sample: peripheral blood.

The DNA of the CDR3 is TGTGCCAGTAGTCTCCCCTCGGGAGGTGGGACCGGGGAGCTGTTTTTT. Translated: CASSLPSGGGTGELFF. The rearrangement uses TRBV19 and TRBJ2-2; 7 bases are a match to TRBD2. The germline V gene has CDR1 LNHDA and CDR2 SQIVND (reference sequence). The ends lost 5 bases at V and 5 bases at J; junction bases unmatched: 11. The CDR3 is made up of 16 amino acids.